This T cell receptor (beta chain) emerged from a study of cytomegalovirus exposure and HLA in healthy donors. The PCR ran on 60 Vbeta and 13 Jbeta primers. Sequenced by immunoSEQ multiplex PCR; TCRdb stores in-frame clones only, minus some. The sample records 50,000 to 65,000 clones, about 65% being singletons. Per germline, CDR1 SGHNT and CDR2 YYREEE (reference sequence). This CDR3 has 12 amino acids. The V gene end was trimmed by 4 bases and the J gene end by 8 bases; junction bases not matched to a gene: 4. This receptor was obtained from a man between 45 and 60 years old in good health and CMV-seropositive. The genes are TRBV5-4 and TRBJ1-1; 8 bases match TRBD1. Material for sequencing was PBMCs. CDR3 loop: CASSTQGAEAFF. In DNA, the CDR3 is TGTGCCAGCAGCACGCAGGGGGCGGAAGCTTTCTTT.